This TCR beta chain is drawn from a study of technical replicates of blood from a few donors (TCRdb year 2017). As to this clone: Its recognized antigen is unknown. No quality values exist for individual bases; no much larger clone is one base distant.

The junction shows trimming of 4 bases on V and 6 bases on J, plus 13 bases between the germline ends. CDR1 is given as LGHNT and CDR2 as FRNRAP, both from the germline V gene. The cysteine opens and the phenylalanine closes a CDR3 of 13 amino acids. Only the CDR3 part of the read is kept: 39 bases, read in frame from the first base. Libraries came from the immunoSEQ multiplex PCR assay. TCRdb retrieved this table from immuneACCESS and kept in-frame rearrangements only. Not all clones are present; in checked studies, unresolved V genes account for under half, and no reason is known for the remainder. The sample data list some 60,000 clones, and 85% to 90% of these were observed just once. The ten largest account for roughly 5% of the sample.

The rearrangement combines TRBV12-5 with TRBJ2-7; the D gene cannot be named for sure. The material sequenced was PBMCs. This sequence originates from a human donor in good health. Some clones in this sample may be carry-over from other donors' samples. The CDR3 sequence is CASGSSLRSEQYF. In nucleotides, the sequence is TGTGCTAGTGGTTCCTCGCTCAGATCCGAGCAGTACTTC.